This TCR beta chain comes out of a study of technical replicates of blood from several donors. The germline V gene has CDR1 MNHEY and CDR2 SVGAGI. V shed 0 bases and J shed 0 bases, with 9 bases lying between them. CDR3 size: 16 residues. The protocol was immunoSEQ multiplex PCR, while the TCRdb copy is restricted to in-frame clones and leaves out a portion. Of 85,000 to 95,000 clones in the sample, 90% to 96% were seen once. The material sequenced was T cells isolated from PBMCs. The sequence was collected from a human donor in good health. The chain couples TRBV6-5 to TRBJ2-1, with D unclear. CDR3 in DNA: TGTGCCAGCAGTTACTCTCACTTTAGCTCCTACAATGAGCAGTTCTTC. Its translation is CASSYSHFSSYNEQFF.